A selection of T cell receptor beta chains follows, all from one sample in a study of blood T cell repertoires in COVID-19. The data were produced by immunoSEQ multiplex PCR, yet TCRdb's version contains in-frame clones alone and is incomplete. The table shows fewer than 75,000 clones, with more than 90% occurring only once. Source material: peripheral blood. The receptors stem from a human donor in a cohort sampled during active COVID-19. Both conserved end residues are part of each CDR3. A D gene is named only where the DNA matches it firmly. Rows may omit the clone size; those that give it use once, few, many or a size class.

abundance	d_gene	v_gene	j_gene	CDR3nt	CDR3aa
.	.	TRBV5-4	TRBJ2-3	TGTGCCAGCAGCTTGAGGGATAGAGGGGATACGCAGTATTTT	CASSLRDRGDTQYF
.	.	TRBV3-1/TRBV3-2	TRBJ2-7	TGTGCCAGCAGCCGGACTAAGGGCAGCGGGTCAGACGAGCAGTACTTC	CASSRTKGSGSDEQYF
once	.	TRBV15	TRBJ1-2	TGTGCCACCAGCAGAGGGACAGCTAACTATGGCTACACCTTC	CATSRGTANYGYTF
.	TRBD2	TRBV5-6	TRBJ2-1	TGTGCCAGCATCCGTCGCGGACTAGCCACCAATGAGCAGTTCTTC	CASIRRGLATNEQFF
.	TRBD1	TRBV30	TRBJ2-7	TGTGCCTGGAGCAGGGACAGGGGTTACGAGCAGTACTTC	CAWSRDRGYEQYF
.	.	TRBV11-1	TRBJ2-5	TGTGCCAGCAGCTCTAGGAGGCTCGAAGAGACCCAGTACTTC	CASSSRRLEETQYF
.	.	TRBV12-3/TRBV12-4	TRBJ2-1	TGTGCCAGCAGTTCGGGGGCCTACAATGAGCAGTTCTTC	CASSSGAYNEQFF
.	.	TRBV2	TRBJ2-2	TGTGCCAGCAGTGAAGAGCAAAACACCGGGGAGCTGTTTTTT	CASSEEQNTGELFF
.	TRBD1	TRBV9	TRBJ1-2	TGTGCCAGCAGCGACACCGCCGAAATACAGGGGGTGGGGAGCTACACCTTC	CASSDTAEIQGVGSYTF
.	.	TRBV6-5	TRBJ1-6	TGTGCCAGCAGTCAGAGGACAGAAAATTCACCCCTCCACTTT	CASSQRTENSPLHF
.	TRBD2	TRBV4-3	TRBJ2-1	TGCGCCAGCAGCCAAGATGCGACTAGCGGAGAGCAGTTCTTC	CASSQDATSGEQFF
.	.	TRBV27	TRBJ2-2	TGTGCCAGCAGTCCGCAGCGTCAGAACACCGGGGAGCTGTTTTTT	CASSPQRQNTGELFF
.	.	TRBV5-1	TRBJ2-2	TGCGCCAGCAGCCTGGGAGCGAACACCGGGGAGCTGTTTTTT	CASSLGANTGELFF
once	.	TRBV15	TRBJ2-7	TGTGCCACCAGCAGAGCCAGGGAAGCCTACGAGCAGTACTTC	CATSRAREAYEQYF
.	TRBD1	TRBV7-9	TRBJ2-5	TGTGCCAGCAGCTTAAGGGACAGGGGGCTTGGAGAGACCCAGTACTTC	CASSLRDRGLGETQYF
.	.	TRBV6-5	TRBJ1-5	TGTGCCAGCAGTTCCAGGGGAGGCAATCAGCCCCAGCATTTT	CASSSRGGNQPQHF
.	.	TRBV15	TRBJ2-7	TGTGCCACCAGCACGGTGACAGACTCCTACGAGCAGTACTTC	CATSTVTDSYEQYF
once	TRBD2	TRBV27	TRBJ2-1	TGTGCCAGCAGTACGCCGGGGGGAGCGGTCCCCAATGAGCAGTTCTTC	CASSTPGGAVPNEQFF
.	.	TRBV5-1	TRBJ2-5	TGCGCCAGCAGCTTGGGGGAGCCCCAAGAGACCCAGTACTTC	CASSLGEPQETQYF
.	TRBD2	TRBV7-9	TRBJ2-2	TGTGCCAGCAGCTCCTATGGGGGGGGTCCGAACACCGGGGAGCTGTTTTTT	CASSSYGGGPNTGELFF
once	TRBD2	TRBV11-2	TRBJ2-1	TGTGCCAGCAGCTTGGAGCGGGATGGGAATGAGCAGTTCTTC	CASSLERDGNEQFF
.	TRBD1	TRBV4-2	TRBJ1-2	TGTGCCAGCAGCCCCCCCGGGCAGGGGGGTACATCTAACTATGGCTACACCTTC	CASSPPGQGGTSNYGYTF
once	TRBD2	TRBV5-4	TRBJ2-1	TGTGCCAGCAGCTTGGTTGTAGCGGGGGTCAATGAGCAGTTCTTC	CASSLVVAGVNEQFF
.	.	TRBV14	TRBJ2-3	TGTGCCAGCAGCCAAGATCTAGTCCCAGATACGCAGTATTTT	CASSQDLVPDTQYF
.	TRBD2	TRBV9	TRBJ2-1	TGTGCCAGCAGCGTAGAAGGATCGGGACTAGTAACCTACAATGAGCAGTTCTTC	CASSVEGSGLVTYNEQFF
.	.	TRBV13	TRBJ1-5	TGTGCCAGCAGCTTGGGCAGGGGCGGCAATCAGCCCCAGCATTTT	CASSLGRGGNQPQHF